The sequence of this T cell receptor beta chain was determined in a study of T cells in Graves' hyperthyroidism and ophthalmopathy. It was RNA transcripts that yielded the amplified TCR beta CDR3 regions. First-round RT-PCR of the TCR CDR3 relied on the HTBI primer set. One entry per CDR3 protein results from TCRdb running MiXCR on the multiplex PCR reads. The sample contains under 300,000 distinct CDR3 sequences, about 20% of which appear only once. V lost 3 bases, J lost 2 bases, and 10 bases stayed unmatched. The CDR3 spans 16 residues. The V gene's germline CDR1 is LNHNV and CDR2 YYDKDF (reference sequence).

Input material: blood. The rearrangement joins TRBV15 to TRBJ2-7, with 7 bases lining up with TRBD2. The source of this sequence is a man aged 30 to 39 with Graves' ophthalmopathy. CDR3 sequence reads: CATSSDRASGAYEQYF. The CDR3 DNA reads TGTGCCACCAGCAGCGATCGGGCTAGCGGAGCCTACGAGCAGTACTTC.